Each of the 19 T cell receptor beta chains below was sequenced from the same sample in a study of identical twins. Each CDR3 protein gets one entry after TCRdb re-called the 5' RACE reads with MiXCR. There are some 250,000 distinct CDR3 sequences in the sample; 6.5% occur only once, and less than 15% lies in the top ten. This sample also appeared in a second study, on T cells expressing NK-cell markers.

Sequencing was carried out using CD8+ T cells sorted from blood. The receptor source for this set is a woman aged 18-29 years in good health.

This clonotype appeared many times. This chain joins TRBV14 and TRBJ1-1; D perhaps matches TRBD1 (5 bases). Looked up from germline, CDR1 is SGHDN and CDR2 is FVKESK. V was pared by 4 bases and J by 11 bases, with 14 bases between. This CDR3 has 12 residues. The CDR3 bases are TGTGCCAGCAGCCCTATCCAGGGAAAGGCTTTCTTT. Amino acid sequence: CASSPIQGKAFF.

This clonotype was seen only a few times. This rearrangement joins TRBV19 to TRBJ2-7; TRBD2 might be the D (5 bases). Trimming left V 7 bases short and J 6 bases short, with 22 bases between. The CDR3 consists of 15 residues. The germline gives CDR1 LNHDA, CDR2 SQIVND (reference sequence). The CDR3 protein is CASTPGIGVGLEQYF. CDR3 in DNA: TGTGCCAGTACTCCCGGGATTGGGGTTGGACTCGAGCAGTACTTC. Together with reference TRBV19 and TRBJ2-7, the CDR3 gives the full variable domain: DGGITQSPKYLFRKEGQNVTLSCEQNLNHDAMYWYRQDPGQGLRLIYYSQIVNDFQKGDIAEGYSVSREKKESFPLTVTSAQKNPTAFYLCASTPGIGVGLEQYFGPGTRLTVT.

This clonotype occurred many times. This sequence joins TRBV10-1 and TRBJ2-1, with D hard to call. Germline V gene data show CDR1 as WNHNN and CDR2 as SYGVQD (reference sequence). The CDR3 consists of 16 residues. Trimming left V 4 bases short and J 0 bases short, with 13 bases between. Here the CDR3 DNA reads TGCGCCAGCAGTGCAGAGCCCCTGAGCTCCTACAATGAGCAGTTCTTC. It specifies CASSAEPLSSYNEQFF.

This clonotype occurred many times. The V and J genes are TRBV12-3 or TRBV12-4 and TRBJ2-7; D unclear. V was clipped by 6 bases and J by 4 bases, with 13 bases between them. The CDR3 has 13 residues. The CDR3 sequence is CASSPASVYEQYF. The CDR3 coding sequence is TGTGCCAGCAGCCCCGCCTCGGTATACGAGCAGTACTTC.

The V call is TRBV12-3 or TRBV12-4, the J call TRBJ1-1; D possibly corresponds to TRBD1 (5 bases). The CDR3 extends over 14 amino acids. The V end was cut by 3 bases, the J end by 4 bases, with 12 bases between. CDR3 region: CASSLGDIGTEAFF. The CDR3 region has the DNA TGTGCCAGCAGTTTGGGGGATATAGGCACTGAAGCTTTCTTT.

V and J are TRBV29-1 and TRBJ2-1; D not resolved. Looked up from germline, CDR1 is SQVTM and CDR2 is ANQGSEA. This CDR3 spans 12 amino acids. Trimming removed 1 base from V and 4 bases from J, with 5 bases in between. The CDR3 loop is CSVEVRYNEQFF. The CDR3 coding sequence is TGCAGCGTTGAAGTCAGGTACAATGAGCAGTTCTTC.

V is TRBV4-3 and J is TRBJ1-1; no clear D. The CDR3 is 14 residues long. Trimming cost V 4 bases and J 5 bases, with 14 bases left between them. CDR1 LGHNA and CDR2 YSLEER come from the germline V gene. This chain's CDR3 is CASSPVDGITEAFF. The CDR3 DNA is TGCGCCAGCAGCCCCGTAGATGGTATTACTGAAGCTTTCTTT.

In its sample, this clonotype was seen a few times. This chain uses TRBV5-1 with TRBJ1-2, with D possibly being TRBD1 (6 bases). CDR1 and CDR2 from the germline V gene are SGHRS and YFSETQ. V dropped 4 bases and J dropped 7 bases, with 17 bases sitting between them. This CDR3 region has 14 residues. CDR3 residues: CASSNLQGSFGYTF. The CDR3 DNA is TGCGCCAGCAGCAATCTACAGGGTAGCTTTGGCTACACCTTC.

In the case of this clonotype: Mismatch with germline at one junction end may stem from a read error. This chain connects TRBV11-2 to TRBJ2-1; 8 nucleotides agree with TRBD2. Germline V gene data show CDR1 as SGHAT and CDR2 as FQNNGV. There are 15 residues in the CDR3. The CDR3 region has the DNA TGTGCCAGCAGCTTTTTGGCGGGGGGAGGGAATGAGCAGCTCTTC. Translated, it gives CASSFLAGGGNEQLF.

This chain uses TRBV27 with TRBJ1-5, with 7 bases aligning to TRBD1. V was pared by 8 bases and J by 5 bases, with 3 bases of the junction left unmatched. The length of the CDR3 is 12 residues. Germline CDR1 and CDR2: MNHEY and SMNVEV (reference sequence). The CDR3 DNA reads TGTGCCAGCGGACAGGTTTATCAGCCCCAGCATTTT. It codes for CASGQVYQPQHF.

J is TRBJ2-3 and V is TRBV12-3 or TRBV12-4, with D possibly matching TRBD2 (6 bases). The CDR3 loop spans 14 amino acids. Trimming shortened V by 4 bases and J by 6 bases, and 14 bases separated the two germline ends. The CDR3 DNA reads as TGTGCCAGCAGTTCCACCGGGACTTGGGATACGCAGTATTTT. This gives the protein CASSSTGTWDTQYF.

The chain recombines TRBV6-2 or TRBV6-3 with TRBJ2-1; TRBD1 aligns across 11 bases. The CDR3 has 14 amino acids. The J segment lost 8 bases and the V segment lost 8 bases, leaving 8 bases of the junction unmatched. Germline CDR1 MNHEY, CDR2 SVGEGT. CDR3 sequence: CASEGQGASDEQFF. Written as DNA, the CDR3 is TGTGCCAGCGAAGGACAGGGGGCGTCCGATGAGCAGTTCTTC.

This clonotype appeared many times. The chain recombines TRBV29-1 with TRBJ2-2, with D unresolved. The CDR3 is 12 residues long. Trimming shortened V by 4 bases and J by 1 base, and 4 bases separated the two germline ends. Germline CDR1 is SQVTM and CDR2 is ANQGSEA. The CDR3 nucleotides read TGCAGCGTTGTCCGGAACACCGGGGAGCTGTTTTTT. This translates into CSVVRNTGELFF.

The chain's CDR3 is CASSTGEQSSYEQYF. CDR3 bases: TGTGCCAGCAGTACCGGCGAGCAGAGCTCCTACGAGCAGTACTTC. This chain joins TRBV7-9 and TRBJ2-7; no clear D gene. Between the trimmed V and J ends, which lost 6 bases and 0 bases, there was a span of 15 bases. This CDR3 has 15 residues. From germline, CDR1 is SEHNR and CDR2 FQNEAQ (reference sequence).

This clonotype was counted ten times or more. This sequence joins TRBV29-1 and TRBJ2-7; D remains ambiguous. Trimming cost V 7 bases and J 0 bases, with 16 bases left between them. The CDR3 runs 14 residues. Germline CDR1 and CDR2: SQVTM and ANQGSEA. CDR3 protein: CSGADFKSSYEQYF. Written as DNA, the CDR3 is TGCAGCGGGGCCGACTTCAAGAGCTCCTACGAGCAGTACTTC.

This chain uses TRBV5-6 with TRBJ2-1, with 10 bases that match TRBD2. Trimming removed 3 bases from V and 6 bases from J; junction bases left unmatched: 3. This CDR3 is 14 amino acids long. The germline V gene has CDR1 SGHDT and CDR2 YYEEEE. Here the CDR3 reads CASSWTSGPNEQFF. The CDR3 DNA is TGTGCCAGCAGCTGGACTAGCGGCCCCAATGAGCAGTTCTTC.

The V and J genes are TRBV6-5 and TRBJ2-5, with a tentative D call TRBD2 (6 bases). V lost 5 bases, J lost 3 bases, and 19 bases lay in between. CDR3 length: 16 residues. Germline-derived CDR1 and CDR2 are MNHEY and SVGAGI. The CDR3 DNA reads as TGTGCCAGCAGTCACCTGGGACTCAGCATAAAAGAGACCCAGTACTTC. Translated, it gives CASSHLGLSIKETQYF.

The CDR3 loop reads CASSSTGADSYNEQFF. The CDR3 DNA follows: TGTGCCAGCAGCTCAACAGGGGCCGACTCCTACAATGAGCAGTTCTTC. The J gene is TRBJ2-1, the V gene TRBV7-9; 7 bases match TRBD1. This CDR3 region has 16 residues. The V segment lost 4 bases and the J segment 0 bases; nucleotides outside the gene matches: 6. Germline V gives CDR1 SEHNR, CDR2 FQNEAQ (reference sequence).

This clonotype was recorded at least ten times. The chain is built from TRBV12-3 or TRBV12-4 and TRBJ1-1; D remains ambiguous. The CDR3 spans 12 residues. The V gene lost 8 bases and the J gene lost 6 bases, with 13 bases spanning the gap. CDR3 region: CASAGPDPEAFF. For the CDR3, the DNA is TGTGCCAGCGCCGGTCCAGACCCTGAAGCTTTCTTT.